This T cell receptor beta chain came from a study of cytomegalovirus exposure and HLA in healthy donors. With regard to this clone: Its specificity is not known.

Study findings and constraints: Near-uniform donor sequencing depth was presumed by presence/absence analyses. A few of the chains that were CMV-associated were confirmed in vitro to be specific for CMV antigens. The later analysis indicated that the majority of CMV-associated TCR beta chains appeared HLA-restricted. The study put 150 or so TCR beta chains on its list as cytomegalovirus-associated.

The PCR made use of 60 Vbeta and 13 Jbeta primers. The table came from immunoSEQ multiplex PCR; TCRdb's copy has only in-frame clones and leaves some out. The sample holds 60,000 to 80,000 clones, less than 70% seen once. CDR3 length equals 16 residues. Germline values: CDR1 SNHLY, CDR2 FYNNEI. Trimming cost V 3 bases and J 4 bases; bases outside gene matches: 11. This receptor was taken from a man in his thirties or forties in good health and CMV-seronegative. Source material: PBMCs. The chain uses TRBV2 and TRBJ2-5; 7 nucleotides align to TRBD2. CDR3 sequence: CASSDPRGRVSETQYF. CDR3 in DNA: TGTGCCAGCAGTGATCCCCGGGGGAGGGTATCAGAGACCCAGTACTTC. Full variable domain (remainder filled in from reference TRBV2 and TRBJ2-5): EPEVTQTPSHQVTQMGQEVILRCVPISNHLYFYWYRQILGQKVEFLVSFYNNEISEKSEIFDDQFSVERPDGSNFTLKIRSTKLEDSAMYFCASSDPRGRVSETQYFGPGTRLLVL.